This TCR beta chain was sequenced for a study of blood T cell repertoires in COVID-19. The wider study: Spain, Italy and the United States supplied samples that represented acute and convalescent COVID-19. Nucleic acid was either cDNA or gDNA, and it came from T cells, B-cell-depleted T cells, or PBMCs.

Methods used by the authors: Scientists estimated how many nucleated cells there were by amplifying reference gene primers. This table comes from immunoSEQ multiplex PCR, and its TCRdb copy is limited to in-frame clones, with some not included. V and J calls and clone size are as listed in that table; D and trimming were resolved from the DNA. The table records roughly 76,000 clones, roughly nine tenths of them present only once. Trimming at V came to 4 bases and at J to 5 bases, leaving 10 bases not matched to a gene. The CDR3 runs 15 residues. Germline CDR1 and CDR2: PRHDT and FYEKMQ (reference sequence).

The receptor was isolated from a man over 45 with acute or convalescent COVID-19. The chain joins TRBV13 to TRBJ2-5, with 7 bases lining up with TRBD1. The sequencing sample was made of peripheral blood. This CDR3 reads CASSSRGQFPETQYF. The CDR3 DNA follows: TGTGCCAGCAGCTCACGGGGACAGTTCCCGGAGACCCAGTACTTC.